This T cell receptor beta chain was sequenced for a study of blood T cells in healthy people across ages. Through a sample-barcoded 5' primer and a J-beta primer mix, a second PCR was run for 7 to 11 cycles. MiXCR, applied by TCRdb to the 5' RACE reads, yields one record per CDR3 protein. This table has around 850,000 distinct CDR3 sequences, around 36% appearing once. V was clipped by 2 bases and J by 4 bases, with 6 bases between them. CDR1 and CDR2 from the germline V gene are MGHDK and SYGVNS. The CDR3 contains 12 residues. The chain uses TRBV25-1 and TRBJ2-7; D remains ambiguous. This receptor was obtained from a man aged 18 to 29 in good health. Sequencing was performed on blood. The CDR3 DNA reads TGTGCCAGCAGTGAACACGGATACGAGCAGTACTTC. This gives the protein CASSEHGYEQYF.